A single sample gave rise to the 30 T cell receptor beta chains below, sequenced in a study of blood T cell repertoires in COVID-19. Assay used: immunoSEQ multiplex PCR; TCRdb lists only in-frame clones, some missing. This table has 130,000 to 150,000 clones, 65% to 85% appearing once. Sequencing used PBMCs or T cells enriched from blood (not recorded which). The source of these receptors is a woman in her forties or fifties who had been exposed to COVID-19.

The rearrangement uses TRBV3-1 (or the pseudogene TRBV3-2) and TRBJ1-2, with D unresolved. V lost 4 bases, J lost 2 bases, and 8 bases lay in between. The germline CDR1 and CDR2 sequences are LGHDT and YNNKEL (reference sequence). CDR3 length: 13 residues. CDR3 region: CASSPESNYGYTF. Written as DNA, the CDR3 is TGTGCCAGCAGCCCGGAGAGCAACTATGGCTACACCTTC.

The chain recombines TRBV5-1 with TRBJ1-1, with D possibly being TRBD1 (5 bases). The CDR3 is made up of 17 amino acids. The germline V gene encodes CDR1 SGHRS and CDR2 YFSETQ. Trimming cost V 0 bases and J 2 bases, with 17 bases left between them. The CDR3 DNA sequence: TGCGCCAGCAGCTTGGCGGCAGGGCCCTTCATTAACACTGAAGCTTTCTTT. Translating it yields CASSLAAGPFINTEAFF.

This clone was seen a few times. The chain employs TRBV2 and TRBJ2-1; D may be TRBD2 (5 bases). V was clipped by 4 bases and J by 7 bases, with 17 bases between them. CDR3 length: 15 residues. Looked up from germline, CDR1 is SNHLY and CDR2 is FYNNEI. The CDR3 DNA reads as TGTGCCAGCAGTGGCCTCCGGGAACCCTCGAATGAGCAGTTCTTC. It is translated as CASSGLREPSNEQFF.

The chain has TRBV7-6 and TRBJ1-1; no clear D. CDR3 length: 15 residues. Deletions cut 1 base from V and 0 bases from J, with 9 bases between. CDR1 is SGHVS, CDR2 FNYEAQ, per germline. This chain's CDR3 is CASSLGGEMNTEAFF. The CDR3 DNA reads as TGTGCCAGCAGCTTAGGCGGTGAGATGAACACTGAAGCTTTCTTT.

With regard to this clone: This sample also contains other DNA sequences that code for the same CDR3. The chain joins TRBV12-3 or TRBV12-4 to TRBJ2-3; possible D gene TRBD1, 6 bases. This CDR3 region has 13 residues. V lost 2 bases and J 3 bases, leaving 6 bases between the germline ends. The CDR3 loop reads CASSLRGTDTQYF. The CDR3 region has the DNA TGTGCCAGCAGTTTAAGGGGGACAGATACGCAGTATTTT.

The chain uses TRBV19 and TRBJ2-1; 14 nucleotides align to TRBD2. The V gene's germline CDR1 is LNHDA and CDR2 SQIVND (reference sequence). With 3 bases clipped from V and 6 bases from J, the junction kept 7 bases outside the gene matches. This CDR3 is built from 17 residues. CDR3 DNA: TGTGCCAGTAGTATCTCTGGGGGACTAGCGGGAGCCAATGAGCAGTTCTTC. Its translation: CASSISGGLAGANEQFF.

J is TRBJ1-1 and V is TRBV4-1; TRBD1 matches 9 bases. The ends lost 4 bases at V and 13 bases at J; junction bases unmatched: 19. The CDR3 spans 16 residues. CDR1 is MGHRA, CDR2 YSYEKL, per germline. This CDR3 reads CASSPQVYQLDRGFFF. For the CDR3, the DNA is TGCGCCAGCAGCCCCCAGGTCTACCAGTTGGACAGGGGATTTTTCTTT.

This clone was recorded a few times. V is TRBV6-1 and J is TRBJ1-5; TRBD1 agrees at 9 bases. The germline V gene has CDR1 MNHNS and CDR2 SASEGT. CDR3 size: 16 residues. The V gene end was trimmed by 2 bases and the J gene end by 5 bases; junction bases not matched to a gene: 7. The CDR3 sequence: CASSEWGQGFDQPQHF. The DNA of the CDR3 is TGTGCCAGCAGTGAATGGGGACAGGGATTCGATCAGCCCCAGCATTTT.

This clone was observed once. This chain connects TRBV6-4 to TRBJ2-3; 7 bases fit TRBD1. The germline V gene encodes CDR1 MRHNA and CDR2 SNTAGT. CDR3 size: 14 residues. J was trimmed by 3 bases and V by 5 bases; bases with no gene match: 5. CDR3 sequence reads: CASSKGQTTDTQYF. The CDR3 DNA sequence: TGTGCCAGCAGTAAGGGACAGACGACAGATACGCAGTATTTT.

The rearrangement joins TRBV3-1 (or the pseudogene TRBV3-2) to TRBJ2-7, with a possible D match to TRBD2 (7 bases). CDR1 and CDR2 (germline): LGHDT, YNNKEL (reference sequence). Trimming pared 1 base from V and 0 bases from J, leaving 16 bases between. The CDR3 loop spans 17 amino acids. The CDR3 DNA is TGTGCCAGCAGCCAAGTAATTGGCGGGGGCCCCTCCTACGAGCAGTACTTC. It translates to CASSQVIGGGPSYEQYF.

The rearrangement uses TRBV7-9 and TRBJ2-4; TRBD1 agrees at 10 bases. The CDR3 is 15 residues long. V was clipped by 0 bases and J by 7 bases; unmatched bases: 3. Per germline, CDR1 SEHNR and CDR2 FQNEAQ (reference sequence). The CDR3 DNA reads TGTGCCAGCAGCTTAGCGGGACAGGGGAGGAACATTCAGTACTTC. It translates to CASSLAGQGRNIQYF.

V gene TRBV7-2 combines with J gene TRBJ1-3; D gene uncertain. From germline, CDR1 is SGHTA and CDR2 FQGNSA. The CDR3 consists of 14 residues. Trimming removed 4 bases from V and 4 bases from J, with 11 bases in between. The CDR3 nucleotides read TGTGCCAGCAGCTCGGGATCTGCGGGAAACACCATATATTTT. It translates to CASSSGSAGNTIYF.

The genes are TRBV20-1 and TRBJ1-3; 7 bases line up with TRBD1. The CDR3 totals 14 residues. Germline-derived CDR1 and CDR2 are DFQATT and SNEGSKA (reference sequence). Trimming at V came to 3 bases and at J to 0 bases, leaving 2 bases not matched to a gene. CDR3 in DNA: TGCAGTGCTAGTCGGGACAGCTCTGGAAACACCATATATTTT. Translation gives CSASRDSSGNTIYF.

This sequence joins TRBV6-1 and TRBJ1-2; D is perhaps TRBD1 (5 bases). The germline gives CDR1 MNHNS, CDR2 SASEGT. There are 15 residues in the CDR3. V gave up 1 base and J gave up 5 bases, with 14 bases separating them. The CDR3 region is CASSEEYGHRYGYTF. The CDR3 bases are TGTGCCAGCAGTGAAGAGTACGGACATAGATATGGCTACACCTTC.

The gene calls are TRBV7-2 and TRBJ2-3; D not resolved. Per the germline V gene, CDR1 is SGHTA and CDR2 is FQGNSA. The length of the CDR3 is 11 residues. The ends were cut back, 3 bases at V and 4 bases at J, with 2 bases in the middle. In DNA form, the CDR3 reads TGTGCCAGCAGCTTCGCAGATACGCAGTATTTT. Translated, it gives CASSFADTQYF.

The V call is TRBV19, the J call TRBJ2-1; D not certain. This CDR3 is 14 amino acids long. V was trimmed by 6 bases and J by 5 bases, leaving 14 bases between them. In germline, CDR1 is LNHDA, CDR2 SQIVND (reference sequence). CDR3 nucleotide sequence: TGTGCCAGTAGGCGCTCGAGGTCCCACAATGAGCAGTTCTTC. Its translation: CASRRSRSHNEQFF.

This chain links TRBV5-4 with TRBJ2-7, with 10 bases aligning to TRBD1. Germline CDR1 reads SGHNT; CDR2 reads YYREEE (reference sequence). This CDR3 contains 14 residues. V lost 4 bases, J lost 4 bases, and 5 bases stayed unmatched. CDR3 sequence reads: CASSGGQGDYEQYF. DNA for the CDR3: TGTGCCAGCAGCGGCGGACAGGGGGATTACGAGCAGTACTTC.

V gene TRBV4-1 combines with J gene TRBJ1-6, with a possible D match to TRBD1 (5 bases). The CDR3 loop spans 15 amino acids. Germline CDR1 MGHRA, CDR2 YSYEKL. V gave up 7 bases and J gave up 5 bases, with 15 bases separating them. The chain's CDR3 is CASNQGGLDNSPLHF. In DNA form, the CDR3 reads TGCGCCAGCAACCAGGGAGGACTGGATAATTCACCCCTCCACTTT.

The J gene is TRBJ2-1, the V gene TRBV19; 11 bases agree with TRBD2. The CDR3 has 17 amino acids. Germline CDR1 and CDR2: LNHDA and SQIVND (reference sequence). V lost 4 bases and J lost 0; bases outside the gene matches: 5. CDR3 nucleotides: TGTGCCAGTAGTACTTGGACTAGCGGGTACTCCTACAATGAGCAGTTCTTC. Translated, it gives CASSTWTSGYSYNEQFF.

This clone was detected ten times or more. In the same sample, other DNA sequences code for this CDR3. This chain links TRBV5-1 with TRBJ2-3; TRBD2 aligns across 7 bases. Germline V gene data show CDR1 as SGHRS and CDR2 as YFSETQ. V gave up 1 base and J gave up 1 base; unmatched junction bases: 3. This CDR3 region has 15 residues. The CDR3 DNA reads as TGCGCCAGCAGCTTGCGGGGGGTGGGCACAGATACGCAGTATTTT. Translated, it gives CASSLRGVGTDTQYF.

This clone is a singleton in its sample. The V call is TRBV7-2, the J call TRBJ2-1; 7 positions agree with TRBD2. The germline V gene has CDR1 SGHTA and CDR2 FQGNSA. After removal of 1 base from V and 6 bases from J, the junction contained 6 bases not matched to a gene. This CDR3 has 15 amino acids. For the CDR3, the DNA is TGTGCCAGCAGCTTAGAAGGGAGGGGAATCAATGAGCAGTTCTTC. This translates into CASSLEGRGINEQFF.

The rearrangement uses TRBV14 and TRBJ2-3; the D gene is possibly TRBD1 (5 bases). The V and J ends lost 1 base and 3 bases respectively, with 11 bases between them. From germline, CDR1 is SGHDN and CDR2 FVKESK. The CDR3 spans 15 residues. DNA of the CDR3: TGTGCCAGCAGCCAAGCTCAGGGTCGAACAGATACGCAGTATTTT. It yields the protein CASSQAQGRTDTQYF.

The CDR3 DNA is TGTGCCACCAGCAGAGACAACGGTGCTAATGAAAAACTGTTTTTT. It yields the protein CATSRDNGANEKLFF. The gene calls are TRBV15 and TRBJ1-4; D is ambiguous. Germline V CDR1 and CDR2: LNHNV, YYDKDF (reference sequence). V lost 0 bases, J lost 3 bases, and 8 bases lay in between. This CDR3 is built from 15 residues. Supplemented by reference TRBV15 and TRBJ1-4, the full variable domain reads DAMVIQNPRYQVTQFGKPVTLSCSQTLNHNVMYWYQQKSSQAPKLLFHYYDKDFNNEADTPDNFQSRRPNTSFCFLDIRSPGLGDTAMYLCATSRDNGANEKLFFGSGTQLSVL.

This chain joins TRBV6-6 and TRBJ1-3, with unresolved D. The germline CDR1 and CDR2 sequences are MNHNY and SVGAGI (reference sequence). The CDR3 extends over 14 amino acids. Trimming shortened V by 6 bases and J by 1 base, and 10 bases separated the two germline ends. CDR3 amino acids: CASSRTGSGNTIYF. CDR3 bases: TGTGCCAGCAGCCGGACTGGGTCTGGAAACACCATATATTTT.

This clone was counted once. The J gene is TRBJ2-5, the V gene TRBV7-7; the D gene is possibly TRBD2 (7 bases). CDR1 and CDR2 (germline): SSHAT, FNYEAQ (reference sequence). Trimming removed 1 base from V and 5 bases from J, with 14 bases in between. This CDR3 region has 15 residues. CDR3: CASSLGAGRGETQYF. The CDR3 DNA sequence: TGTGCCAGCAGCTTAGGGGCGGGGAGGGGGGAGACCCAGTACTTC. The full variable domain, its missing parts supplied by reference TRBV7-7 and TRBJ2-5, is GAGVSQSPRYKVTKRGQDVTLRCDPISSHATLYWYQQALGQGPEFLTYFNYEAQPDKSGLPSDRFSAERPEGSISTLTIQRTEQRDSAMYRCASSLGAGRGETQYFGPGTRLLVL.

The V and J genes are TRBV4-3 and TRBJ2-1, with 9 positions matching TRBD2. Germline V gene lookup returns CDR1 LGHNA and CDR2 YSLEER. The CDR3 contains 15 residues. Trimming took 1 base from V and 9 from J; bases not matched to a gene: 7. This chain's CDR3 is CASSQGGLASPEQFF. The CDR3 coding sequence is TGCGCCAGCAGCCAAGGGGGACTAGCCTCTCCTGAGCAGTTCTTC.

The V gene is TRBV7-3, the J gene TRBJ1-1; no definite D call. V was cut by 4 bases and J by 5 bases, with 5 bases left in between. CDR1 is SGHTA, CDR2 FQGTGA, per germline. The length of the CDR3 is 11 residues. The CDR3 region has the DNA TGTGCCAGCAGCTCCCTAACTGAAGCTTTCTTT. Its protein product is CASSSLTEAFF.

This clone was seen just once. The DNA of the CDR3 is TGTGCCAGCAGCTTAACAGTCGGGAGGGGAGAGACCCAGTACTTC. Protein sequence: CASSLTVGRGETQYF. This chain uses TRBV11-2 with TRBJ2-5, with 8 bases that match TRBD2. This CDR3 has 15 amino acids. The V and J ends lost 2 bases and 4 bases, in that order; junction bases with no gene match: 6. Germline V CDR1 and CDR2: SGHAT, FQNNGV.

The gene calls are TRBV2 and TRBJ2-3; 8 bases are shared with TRBD2. V gave up 8 bases and J gave up 0 bases; unmatched junction bases: 4. This CDR3 is built from 14 residues. Looked up from germline, CDR1 is SNHLY and CDR2 is FYNNEI. CDR3: CASYSSGSTDTQYF. The CDR3 region has the DNA TGTGCCAGCTACTCTAGCGGGAGCACAGATACGCAGTATTTT.

The V call is TRBV19, the J call TRBJ2-7, with TRBD1 matching over 9 bases. Per the germline V gene, CDR1 is LNHDA and CDR2 is SQIVND (reference sequence). The CDR3 has 14 amino acids. Trimming at V came to 5 bases and at J to 1 base, leaving 3 bases not matched to a gene. CDR3 in amino acids: CASSRTGASYEQYF. Written as DNA, the CDR3 is TGTGCCAGTAGTCGGACAGGGGCTTCCTACGAGCAGTACTTC.